The 26 T cell receptor beta chains given below trace back to one sample, sequenced in a study of T cells in Graves' hyperthyroidism and ophthalmopathy. Researchers took RNA transcripts and amplified the TCR beta CDR3 regions from them. The study used the HTBI primer set for a first-round RT-PCR of the TCR CDR3. TCRdb reprocessed the multiplex PCR reads with MiXCR, giving one entry per CDR3 protein. Here the sample spans about 380,000 distinct CDR3 sequences, roughly 14% being singletons. Sequenced sample: blood. These receptors were obtained from a young man with Graves' hyperthyroidism that later progressed to Graves' ophthalmopathy.

This clonotype appeared many times. V gene TRBV6-1 combines with J gene TRBJ1-6; D remains ambiguous. There are 13 residues in the CDR3. Between the trimmed V and J ends, which lost 7 bases and 1 base, there was a span of 5 bases. Looked up from germline, CDR1 is MNHNS and CDR2 is SASEGT. In nucleotides, the CDR3 is TGTGCCAGCACGTGGTCCTATAATTCACCCCTCCACTTT. Encoded protein: CASTWSYNSPLHF.

This clonotype was detected many times. The chain recombines TRBV28 with TRBJ2-7; D is perhaps TRBD1 (5 bases). Germline assignment: CDR1 MDHEN and CDR2 SYDVKM. Trimming cost V 2 bases and J 3 bases, with 14 bases left between them. There are 15 residues in the CDR3. This chain's CDR3 is CASSLMSGLDYEQYF. The CDR3 DNA follows: TGTGCCAGCAGTTTAATGTCAGGGCTTGACTACGAGCAGTACTTC.

Only a few counts were recorded for this clonotype. This clone may be a read error of a much larger clone one base away. The chain has TRBV28 and TRBJ1-1; no definite D call. CDR1 and CDR2 (germline): MDHEN, SYDVKM. This CDR3 is built from 12 residues. CDR3 loop: CASSSGNTGAFF. For the CDR3, the DNA is TGTGCCAGCAGTTCGGGGAACACTGGAGCTTTCTTT.

In this sample, this clonotype turned up many times. The J gene is TRBJ2-1, the V gene TRBV7-8; D gene unclear. Per the germline V gene, CDR1 is SGHVS and CDR2 is FQNEAQ. The CDR3 has 16 amino acids. Trimming left V 1 base short and J 8 bases short, with 18 bases between. DNA for the CDR3: TGTGCCAGCAGCTTAGAACAGCGCCGATATTTGGATGAGCAGTTCTTC. As protein: CASSLEQRRYLDEQFF.

This clonotype was counted many times. The gene calls are TRBV7-8 and TRBJ1-1; D not certain. The V end was cut by 1 base, the J end by 2 bases, with 11 bases between. This CDR3 has 15 residues. Germline loops: CDR1 SGHVS, CDR2 FQNEAQ. CDR3 in amino acids: CASSLGGWGNTEAFF. For the CDR3, the DNA is TGTGCCAGCAGCTTAGGAGGGTGGGGAAACACTGAAGCTTTCTTT.

This clonotype was seen at least ten times. V and J are TRBV10-3 and TRBJ1-3; no clear D gene. Germline CDR1 reads ENHRY; CDR2 reads SYGVKD. Trimming pared 4 bases from V and 0 bases from J, leaving 10 bases between. This CDR3 is 15 amino acids long. The CDR3 loop is CAISAGSRSGNTIYF. The CDR3 bases are TGTGCCATCAGTGCGGGCAGCCGCTCTGGAAACACCATATATTTT.

This clonotype was observed at least ten times. This chain connects TRBV7-2 to TRBJ2-1; 8 bases fit TRBD2. The germline V gene encodes CDR1 SGHTA and CDR2 FQGNSA. V dropped 2 bases and J dropped 0; count of bases not matched to a gene: 6. There are 17 residues in the CDR3. The chain's CDR3 is CASSLYGSGISYNEQFF. DNA of the CDR3: TGTGCCAGCAGCTTATATGGTAGCGGGATCTCCTACAATGAGCAGTTCTTC.

This clonotype was detected many times. This chain links TRBV12-3 or TRBV12-4 with TRBJ1-4; perhaps TRBD1 as D (6 bases). Trimming pared 1 base from V and 3 bases from J, leaving 18 bases between. The length of the CDR3 is 18 residues. The CDR3 is CASSLGTQGLVANEKLFF. CDR3 bases: TGTGCCAGCAGTTTAGGGACTCAGGGGTTGGTAGCTAATGAAAAACTGTTTTTT.

This clonotype was observed at least ten times. This chain links TRBV12-3 or TRBV12-4 with TRBJ2-1; D not certain. V was cut by 8 bases and J by 0 bases, with 11 bases left in between. The CDR3 is 14 residues long. The CDR3 DNA follows: TGTGCCAGCTCGTTTGGTTCCTCCTACAATGAGCAGTTCTTC. This encodes CASSFGSSYNEQFF.

With regard to this clonotype: This may be a read error: a much more frequent sequence differs by one nucleotide. V usage is TRBV12-3 or TRBV12-4 and J usage is TRBJ1-2; D unresolved. The CDR3 has 13 amino acids. The CDR3 sequence is CASSSEWNYGCTF. Written as DNA, the CDR3 is TGTGCCAGCAGTTCGGAGTGGAACTATGGCTGCACCTTC.

This clonotype has at least ten counts. J is TRBJ2-7 and V is TRBV11-2; no clear D gene. V lost 0 bases and J lost 7, with 10 bases in between. CDR1 and CDR2 from the germline V gene are SGHAT and FQNNGV. The CDR3 length is 13 residues. The CDR3 protein is CASSLENSGEQYF. DNA for the CDR3: TGTGCCAGCAGCTTAGAAAATTCCGGGGAGCAGTACTTC.

Details on this clonotype: A much larger clone sits a single nucleotide away, making a read error possible. The chain is built from TRBV20-1 and TRBJ1-5; no clear D. Germline V gene data show CDR1 as DFQATT and CDR2 as SNEGSKA (reference sequence). CDR3 length: 14 amino acids. The CDR3 nucleotides are TGCAGTGCTAGACCCGGCGGGAGAAATCAGCCCCAGAATTTT. Its translation is CSARPGGRNQPQNF.

With regard to this clonotype: A much larger clone differs from this one at a single base, so this may be a read error. Without the conserved terminal phenylalanine or tryptophan, this CDR3 likely stems from a read error. The V call is TRBV20-1, the J call TRBJ2-7; 8 bases fit TRBD2. The CDR3 spans 15 residues. The V and J ends lost 8 bases and 2 bases, in that order; junction bases with no gene match: 14. Germline V CDR1 and CDR2: DFQATT, SNEGSKA (reference sequence). CDR3 sequence reads: CSPGSLAGSPYEQYC. CDR3 DNA sequence: TGCAGTCCAGGGTCCCTAGCGGGTTCTCCCTACGAGCAGTACTGC.

The sample holds many counts of this clonotype. The chain carries TRBV12-3 or TRBV12-4 and TRBJ1-5; the D is unclear. The CDR3 length is 14 residues. V lost 1 base and J lost 6, with 10 bases in between. The CDR3 region is CASSLGRRSQPQHF. CDR3 DNA sequence: TGTGCCAGCAGTTTAGGCAGGAGATCTCAGCCCCAGCATTTT.

V usage is TRBV19 and J usage is TRBJ2-6; D is perhaps TRBD1 (5 bases). This CDR3 has 14 residues. From germline, CDR1 is LNHDA and CDR2 SQIVND (reference sequence). Between the trimmed V and J ends, which lost 7 bases and 2 bases, there was a span of 9 bases. CDR3: CASKTGPGANVLTF. In DNA form, the CDR3 reads TGTGCCAGTAAAACAGGACCTGGGGCCAACGTCCTGACTTTC.

CDR3 residues: CASRESGANVLTF. The CDR3 DNA sequence: TGTGCCAGCAGGGAATCTGGGGCCAACGTCCTGACTTTC. The chain joins TRBV5-4 to TRBJ2-6; D is unresolved. Looked up from germline, CDR1 is SGHNT and CDR2 is YYREEE (reference sequence). V gave up 5 bases and J gave up 1 base, with 4 bases separating them. There are 13 residues in the CDR3.

This chain uses TRBV6-1 with TRBJ1-3; TRBD1 might be the D (5 bases). The CDR3 is made up of 13 amino acids. Germline V gene data show CDR1 as MNHNS and CDR2 as SASEGT. Trimming cost V 8 bases and J 1 base, with 9 bases left between them. The CDR3 is CASCRTSGNTIYF. The CDR3 coding sequence is TGTGCCAGCTGCAGGACATCTGGAAACACCATATATTTT.

This clonotype came up many times. The gene calls are TRBV12-3 or TRBV12-4 and TRBJ2-7; 8 bases agree with TRBD1. CDR3 length: 14 amino acids. V gave up 4 bases and J gave up 3 bases; unmatched junction bases: 5. The CDR3 sequence is CASSYSGTGYEQYF. The DNA for the CDR3 is TGTGCCAGCAGTTACTCCGGGACAGGCTACGAGCAGTACTTC.

The chain employs TRBV5-1 and TRBJ2-1; 9 nucleotides line up with TRBD2. The ends lost 4 bases at V and 6 bases at J; junction bases unmatched: 8. Germline values: CDR1 SGHRS, CDR2 YFSETQ. The CDR3 has 15 residues. The CDR3 DNA is TGCGCCAGCAGCGAAAGTAGCGGGAGCTTCAATGAGCAGTTCTTC. Translating it yields CASSESSGSFNEQFF.

There are a few counts of this clonotype. At one of its ends the junction is not consistent with the germline gene, which may arise from a read error. The chain joins TRBV7-7 to TRBJ2-1, with a tentative D call TRBD1 (6 bases). CDR1 and CDR2 from the germline V gene are SSHAT and FNYEAQ (reference sequence). This CDR3 comprises 15 residues. The CDR3 DNA sequence: TGTGCTAGCAGCTTAGGGGGAGATGGTTACAATGAGCAGTTCTTC. Protein product: CASSLGGDGYNEQFF. Full variable domain (rest looked up from reference TRBV7-7 and TRBJ2-1): GAGVSQSPRYKVTKRGQDVTLRCDPISSHATLYWYQQALGQGPEFLTYFNYEAQPDKSGLPSDRFSAERPEGSISTLTIQRTEQRDSAMYRCASSLGGDGYNEQFFGPGTRLTVL.

This clonotype appeared a few times. This chain joins TRBV28 and TRBJ2-3; 7 bases match TRBD2. The germline V gene has CDR1 MDHEN and CDR2 SYDVKM. CDR3 length equals 15 residues. V gave up 6 bases and J gave up 1 base; unmatched junction bases: 7. The CDR3 here is CASRGGGVGTDTQYF. CDR3 in DNA: TGTGCCAGCAGGGGGGGAGGGGTGGGCACAGATACGCAGTATTTT.

This clonotype was counted only a few times. A much larger clone lies a single base off, so this may be a read error. CDR3 coding DNA: TGCAGTGCTAGAGTGAGATACAATGAGCAGCTCTTC. Translation gives CSARVRYNEQLF. The V gene is TRBV20-1, the J gene TRBJ2-1; D is undetermined. The germline V gene has CDR1 DFQATT and CDR2 SNEGSKA (reference sequence). This CDR3 comprises 12 residues.

Ten or more counts support this clonotype. This chain links TRBV20-1 with TRBJ2-1, with D perhaps matching TRBD2 (7 bases). Germline CDR1 reads DFQATT; CDR2 reads SNEGSKA (reference sequence). With 0 bases removed from V and 8 bases from J, the gap between germline ends came to 17 bases. The CDR3 is 15 amino acids. In DNA form, the CDR3 reads TGCAGTGCTAGAGATTGGGGGGGGGCCCGCTATGAGCAGTTCTTC. Protein product: CSARDWGGARYEQFF.

The sample holds many counts of this clonotype. This chain connects TRBV20-1 to TRBJ2-3; D assignment may be TRBD1 or TRBD2 (5 bases each). The CDR3 is made up of 12 amino acids. V was trimmed by 5 bases and J by 4 bases, leaving 10 bases between them. CDR1 is DFQATT and CDR2 is SNEGSKA in the germline V gene (reference sequence). CDR3 region: CSAEGLADTQYF. Here the CDR3 DNA reads TGCAGTGCTGAGGGGTTGGCAGATACGCAGTATTTT.

This clonotype was recorded a few times. The V gene is TRBV19, the J gene TRBJ2-3; possibly TRBD2 for D (5 bases). Germline V CDR1 and CDR2: LNHDA, SQIVND (reference sequence). The CDR3 runs to 14 residues. V was pared by 7 bases and J by 0 bases, with 11 bases between. The CDR3 DNA sequence: TGTGCCAGTAAGGAGGAGACTAGCACAGATACGCAGTATTTT. Amino acid sequence: CASKEETSTDTQYF.

The chain is built from TRBV9 and TRBJ1-5, with D unclear. The V gene's germline CDR1 is SGDLS and CDR2 YYNGEE. Trimming left V 3 bases short and J 0 bases short, with 7 bases between. The CDR3 runs to 14 residues. In nucleotides, the CDR3 is TGTGCCAGCAGCGGACGGGCTAGCAATCAGCCCCAGCATTTT. It is translated as CASSGRASNQPQHF.